This entry describes one T cell receptor beta chain. TCRdb keeps only in-frame clones here, not all; method: immunoSEQ multiplex PCR. Of 200,000 to 250,000 clones in the sample, roughly 84% were seen once. Germline V gene data show CDR1 as DFQATT and CDR2 as SNEGSKA (reference sequence). Trimming took 3 bases from V and 5 from J, leaving 7 bases between them. This CDR3 region has 11 residues. This entry is derived from a study of blood T cell repertoires in COVID-19. Source material: PBMCs or T cells enriched from blood (not recorded which). This TCR was recovered from a woman aged 35 to 49 who had recovered from COVID-19. The gene calls are TRBV20-1 and TRBJ1-2; maybe TRBD1 (5 bases). The CDR3 is CSARGGYGYTF. The CDR3 DNA reads as TGCAGTGCTAGGGGGGGGTATGGCTACACCTTC.